This paragraph covers one TCR beta chain sequence. What it recognizes is unknown. This sample was taken from a study of response to subunit inactivated influenza vaccine. One entry per CDR3 protein results from TCRdb running MiXCR on the RT-PCR reads. The sample carries about 800,000 distinct CDR3 sequences, about 20% recorded once. V lost 5 bases and J 2 bases, leaving 12 bases between the germline ends. CDR1 and CDR2 from the germline V gene are DFQATT and SNEGSKA (reference sequence). This CDR3 spans 14 amino acids. Study-level findings and limits: Authors suggested that a seasonal influenza vaccination recruits few new T cells each time.

The chain recombines TRBV20-1 with TRBJ2-2; D perhaps matches TRBD2 (6 bases). This receptor was taken from a man in his fifties or sixties who received an inactivated influenza vaccine. The source material was PBMCs from blood, sampled 5 days after vaccination. CDR3 loop: CSAYPGLNTGELFF. CDR3 DNA sequence: TGCAGTGCTTATCCGGGACTTAACACCGGGGAGCTGTTTTTT.